The rows below give T cell receptor beta chains drawn from one sample of a study of human T cells and chemical hapten exposure. TCRdb analysed the RACE reads with MiXCR anew, one entry per CDR3 protein. The table records 95,000 to 100,000 distinct CDR3 sequences, around an eighth of them present only once. Sequenced material: whole blood, taken in connection with sensitization to the hapten diphenylcyclopropenone (DPC). The receptors stem from a woman in her 40s with alopecia areata. Some clones in this sample may be carry-over from other donors' samples. The CDR3 runs from the conserved cysteine through the conserved F or W. The order of the fields is clone size, V gene, D gene, J gene, CDR3 DNA, CDR3 protein. The D gene is left open where the match is weak. Some rows mark clone size as missing; the rest say once, few, many or name a class of expanded clone.

clone size: few
V gene: TRBV20-1
D gene: NA
J gene: TRBJ2-7
CDR3 DNA: TGCAGTGCCCCATCATCCGGGACGCAAAGTGAGCAGTACTTC
CDR3 protein: CSAPSSGTQSEQYF

clone size: NA
V gene: TRBV4-3
D gene: TRBD2
J gene: TRBJ2-7
CDR3 DNA: TGCGCCAGCAGCCAAGACCAGCGGGGAACCTACGAGCAGTACTTC
CDR3 protein: CASSQDQRGTYEQYF

clone size: few
V gene: TRBV2
D gene: NA
J gene: TRBJ1-5
CDR3 DNA: TGTGCCAGCAGTGAAAACAAACAGCCCCAGCATTTT
CDR3 protein: CASSENKQPQHF

clone size: few
V gene: TRBV28
D gene: NA
J gene: TRBJ2-7
CDR3 DNA: TGTGCCAGCAGTTTATCCATGGGTCTCGGGTCTCTCGGGAACGAGCAGTACTTC
CDR3 protein: CASSLSMGLGSLGNEQYF

clone size: NA
V gene: TRBV7-2
D gene: NA
J gene: TRBJ2-7
CDR3 DNA: TGTGCCAGCAGCTATAGCGGTTCCTCCTACGAGCAGTACTTC
CDR3 protein: CASSYSGSSYEQYF

clone size: NA
V gene: TRBV20-1
D gene: NA
J gene: TRBJ2-3
CDR3 DNA: TGCAGTGCTAGAGAAATCCCCCGGGAGTATTTT
CDR3 protein: CSAREIPREYF

clone size: NA
V gene: TRBV7-2
D gene: NA
J gene: TRBJ2-1
CDR3 DNA: TGTGCCAGTGGCGGTAGCTCCTACAATGAGCAGTTCTTC
CDR3 protein: CASGGSSYNEQFF

clone size: NA
V gene: TRBV7-2
D gene: TRBD2
J gene: TRBJ2-1
CDR3 DNA: TGTGCCAGCAGCTTAATGGCGGGAGGGGCGTACAATGAGCAGTTCTTC
CDR3 protein: CASSLMAGGAYNEQFF

clone size: NA
V gene: TRBV7-6
D gene: NA
J gene: TRBJ2-1
CDR3 DNA: TGTGCCAGCAGCTTAGCCCCGGAGGCCAATGAGCAGTTCTTC
CDR3 protein: CASSLAPEANEQFF

clone size: many
V gene: TRBV7-9
D gene: NA
J gene: TRBJ2-3
CDR3 DNA: TGTGCCAGCAGCCCGAGGGGTCCAGATACGCAGTATTTT
CDR3 protein: CASSPRGPDTQYF

clone size: many
V gene: TRBV11-2
D gene: NA
J gene: TRBJ2-1
CDR3 DNA: TGTGCCAGCAGCTCTAGCCCCGGGCAGGAGGCCTACAATGAGCAGTTCTTC
CDR3 protein: CASSSSPGQEAYNEQFF

clone size: NA
V gene: TRBV24-1
D gene: TRBD1
J gene: TRBJ2-7
CDR3 DNA: TGTGCCACCAGTCCCGGGACAGGGACCTACGAGCAGTACTTC
CDR3 protein: CATSPGTGTYEQYF

clone size: few
V gene: TRBV6-2/TRBV6-3
D gene: NA
J gene: TRBJ2-2
CDR3 DNA: TGTGCCAGCAGGCAGGGGCGGTACACCGGGGAGCTGTTTTTT
CDR3 protein: CASRQGRYTGELFF

clone size: NA
V gene: TRBV5-6
D gene: NA
J gene: TRBJ1-4
CDR3 DNA: TGTGCCAGCAGCTTGGCGGCGGGGAGGAAAAAACTGTTTTTT
CDR3 protein: CASSLAAGRKKLFF

clone size: few
V gene: TRBV28
D gene: NA
J gene: TRBJ1-1
CDR3 DNA: TGTGCCAGCAGTCCCCAGGGTTACACTGAAGCTTTCTTT
CDR3 protein: CASSPQGYTEAFF

clone size: NA
V gene: TRBV2
D gene: NA
J gene: TRBJ1-1
CDR3 DNA: TGTGCCAGCAGTGAAGTCGGAAACACTGAAGCTTTCTTT
CDR3 protein: CASSEVGNTEAFF

clone size: few
V gene: TRBV4-3
D gene: TRBD2
J gene: TRBJ2-3
CDR3 DNA: TGCGCCAGCAGCCAAGAAGAGAGCGGGAGGGGGGCAGATACGCAGTATTTT
CDR3 protein: CASSQEESGRGADTQYF

clone size: NA
V gene: TRBV10-3
D gene: NA
J gene: TRBJ2-5
CDR3 DNA: TGTGCCATCAGTGAAGGGGGAAAAGAGACCCAGTACTTC
CDR3 protein: CAISEGGKETQYF

clone size: NA
V gene: TRBV4-2
D gene: TRBD2
J gene: TRBJ2-3
CDR3 DNA: TGTGCCAGCAGCCCCAGCGGGGGACCCACAGATACGCAGTATTTT
CDR3 protein: CASSPSGGPTDTQYF

clone size: few
V gene: TRBV29-1
D gene: NA
J gene: TRBJ1-1
CDR3 DNA: TGCAGCGTTGCCGACACGGGGGGGAACACTGAAGCTTTCTTT
CDR3 protein: CSVADTGGNTEAFF

clone size: NA
V gene: TRBV6-2/TRBV6-3
D gene: NA
J gene: TRBJ2-2
CDR3 DNA: TGTGCCAGCAATGGAGCGGCTTACGGGGAGCTGTTTTTT
CDR3 protein: CASNGAAYGELFF

clone size: NA
V gene: TRBV29-1
D gene: NA
J gene: TRBJ2-6
CDR3 DNA: TGCAGCGCGCCGACAGGCAACTCTGGGGCCAACGTCCTGACTTTC
CDR3 protein: CSAPTGNSGANVLTF

clone size: many
V gene: TRBV4-1
D gene: NA
J gene: TRBJ1-2
CDR3 DNA: TGCGCCAGCAGCCAAGGGGTCAGCTATGGCTACACCTTC
CDR3 protein: CASSQGVSYGYTF

clone size: few
V gene: TRBV2
D gene: TRBD2
J gene: TRBJ2-3
CDR3 DNA: TGTGCCAGCAGTTTCTTAGCGGGTGGTGATACGCAGTATTTT
CDR3 protein: CASSFLAGGDTQYF

clone size: many
V gene: TRBV6-5
D gene: NA
J gene: TRBJ2-7
CDR3 DNA: TGTGCCAGCAGAAACCTGTTAGGGGGGGCGAGCGAGCAGTACTTC
CDR3 protein: CASRNLLGGASEQYF

clone size: NA
V gene: TRBV18
D gene: NA
J gene: TRBJ2-2
CDR3 DNA: TGTGCCAGCTCACCACCGCAAAGGGCGTACACCGGGGAGCTGTTTTTT
CDR3 protein: CASSPPQRAYTGELFF

clone size: few
V gene: TRBV7-8
D gene: NA
J gene: TRBJ1-1
CDR3 DNA: TGTGCCAGCAGCTTAGTTGAGACAGATACTGAAGCTTTCTTT
CDR3 protein: CASSLVETDTEAFF

clone size: many
V gene: TRBV11-2
D gene: NA
J gene: TRBJ2-7
CDR3 DNA: TGTGCCAGCAGCTTACGTAGAGCCTTCCAGTACTTC
CDR3 protein: CASSLRRAFQYF

clone size: many
V gene: TRBV6-2/TRBV6-3
D gene: NA
J gene: TRBJ1-2
CDR3 DNA: TGTGCCAGCAGTTACTCGCATCAGCCAGGCTACACCTTC
CDR3 protein: CASSYSHQPGYTF

clone size: few
V gene: TRBV29-1
D gene: NA
J gene: TRBJ2-7
CDR3 DNA: TGCAGCGTTGCTACAGGGCAAGACGAGCAGTACTTC
CDR3 protein: CSVATGQDEQYF

clone size: NA
V gene: TRBV28
D gene: NA
J gene: TRBJ2-1
CDR3 DNA: TGTGCCAGCACCAGGGTTACTGCCTACAATGAGCAGTTCTTC
CDR3 protein: CASTRVTAYNEQFF